The 24 T cell receptor beta chains presented below share a single source sample, sequenced in a study of blood T cell repertoires in COVID-19. Assay used: immunoSEQ multiplex PCR; TCRdb lists only in-frame clones, some missing. The sample shows 300,000 to 500,000 clones, 88% of them seen only once. The specimen sequenced was PBMCs or T cells enriched from blood (not recorded which). The receptors derive from a woman in her thirties or forties with acute COVID-19.

The V gene is TRBV5-1, the J gene TRBJ1-3; no clear D gene. Trimming shortened V by 0 bases and J by 3 bases, and 13 bases separated the two germline ends. The CDR3 runs 16 residues. Germline lookup yields CDR1 SGHRS and CDR2 YFSETQ. The CDR3 protein is CASSLAPGRFGNTIYF. The CDR3 bases are TGCGCCAGCAGCTTGGCCCCAGGAAGGTTTGGAAACACCATATATTTT.

The V and J genes are TRBV20-1 and TRBJ2-1; 10 positions agree with TRBD1. There are 14 residues in the CDR3. Looked up from germline, CDR1 is DFQATT and CDR2 is SNEGSKA (reference sequence). Trimming removed 3 bases from V and 7 bases from J; junction bases left unmatched: 6. The CDR3 bases are TGCAGTGCTAGTTCGGGACAGGGGAAGAATGAGCAGTTCTTC. Its translation: CSASSGQGKNEQFF.

V and J are TRBV25-1 and TRBJ2-5; D possibly corresponds to TRBD1 (6 bases). Trimming took 7 bases from V and 4 from J, leaving 16 bases between them. CDR3 length equals 14 residues. Per germline, CDR1 MGHDK and CDR2 SYGVNS. CDR3: CASIGSSRGETQYF. The CDR3 DNA is TGTGCCAGCATAGGTAGTAGCAGGGGAGAGACCCAGTACTTC.

CDR3 sequence reads: CASSRDSRSTEAFF. CDR3 coding DNA: TGTGCCAGCAGTCGGGACAGCAGAAGCACTGAAGCTTTCTTT. This chain connects TRBV6-5 to TRBJ1-1; 7 bases match TRBD1. Germline V gene data show CDR1 as MNHEY and CDR2 as SVGAGI. The V gene end was trimmed by 5 bases and the J gene end by 4 bases; junction bases not matched to a gene: 7. The CDR3 loop spans 14 amino acids.

This chain connects TRBV5-1 to TRBJ1-1, with TRBD1 as a possible D gene (6 bases). The length of the CDR3 is 13 residues. With 7 bases removed from V and 3 bases from J, the gap between germline ends came to 13 bases. CDR1 and CDR2 from the germline V gene are SGHRS and YFSETQ. CDR3 sequence: CASRGGTDTEAFF. The CDR3 nucleotides read TGCGCCAGCCGGGGGGGCACGGACACTGAAGCTTTCTTT.

V gene TRBV11-2 combines with J gene TRBJ2-3; D is unclear. Germline CDR1 SGHAT, CDR2 FQNNGV. V gave up 4 bases and J gave up 4 bases, with 9 bases separating them. The CDR3 is 13 residues long. This CDR3 reads CASSSGRPDTQYF. The CDR3, as DNA: TGTGCCAGCAGCTCAGGCCGACCAGATACGCAGTATTTT.

The CDR3 DNA is TGTGCCACCAGCAGAGATCGGCTAGCTGGATCCACCGGGGAGCTGTTTTTT. Residues: CATSRDRLAGSTGELFF. The genes are TRBV15 and TRBJ2-2; D may be TRBD2 (5 bases). Germline V gives CDR1 LNHNV, CDR2 YYDKDF (reference sequence). The CDR3 is 17 residues long. V was trimmed by 0 bases and J by 4 bases, leaving 15 bases between them.

The chain uses TRBV5-4 and TRBJ1-2; 12 nucleotides match TRBD1. Germline assignment: CDR1 SGHNT and CDR2 YYREEE (reference sequence). CDR3 length: 14 residues. The J segment lost 7 bases and the V segment lost 3 bases, leaving 4 bases of the junction unmatched. The CDR3 region is CASSSGQGAIGYTF. CDR3 coding DNA: TGTGCCAGCAGCTCGGGACAGGGGGCAATTGGCTACACCTTC.

The chain has TRBV5-1 and TRBJ1-5, with TRBD1 as a possible D gene (6 bases). This CDR3 has 14 residues. The germline V gene encodes CDR1 SGHRS and CDR2 YFSETQ. V was shortened by 0 bases and J by 6 bases, with 10 bases between the two germline ends. Here the CDR3 reads CASSLETGTQPQHF. Here the CDR3 DNA reads TGCGCCAGCAGCTTGGAGACAGGCACTCAGCCCCAGCATTTT.

The CDR3 loop reads CASRLIDRSGTEAFF. In DNA, the CDR3 is TGTGCCAGCAGACTTATAGACAGGTCGGGCACTGAAGCTTTCTTT. V and J are TRBV21-1 and TRBJ1-1; the DNA was not used to check the table's D call, TRBD1. TRBV21-1 is described as a pseudogene. The CDR3 has 15 residues.

The V and J genes are TRBV30 and TRBJ1-2; perhaps TRBD1 as D (6 bases). V lost 4 bases and J 4 bases, leaving 13 bases between the germline ends. Germline V gene sequence: CDR1 GTSNPN, CDR2 SVGIG (reference sequence). The CDR3 runs 13 residues. CDR3 nucleotide sequence: TGTGCCTGGACGCAGGGGCTCGGCTATGGCTACACCTTC. As protein: CAWTQGLGYGYTF.

J is TRBJ1-1 and V is TRBV18, with D possibly being TRBD1 (5 bases). Germline V gene data show CDR1 as KGHSH and CDR2 as LQKENI. The CDR3 is 11 amino acids. Trimming left V 6 bases short and J 7 bases short, with 9 bases between. The CDR3 reads CASSRGDEAFF. For the CDR3, the DNA is TGTGCCAGCTCGCGGGGGGATGAAGCTTTCTTT. Full variable domain (missing parts from reference TRBV18 and TRBJ1-1): NAGVMQNPRHLVRRRGQEARLRCSPMKGHSHVYWYRQLPEEGLKFMVYLQKENIIDESGMPKERFSAEFPKEGPSILRIQQVVRGDSAAYFCASSRGDEAFFGQGTRLTVV.

Here the CDR3 DNA reads TGTGCCAGCAGCCAAGATCAGCGGGGGGCAAGTTACAATGAGCAGTTCTTC. This encodes CASSQDQRGASYNEQFF. The V call is TRBV4-2, the J call TRBJ2-1; the match to TRBD2 covers 9 bases. There are 17 residues in the CDR3. Trimming cost V 0 bases and J 4 bases; bases outside gene matches: 7. CDR1 and CDR2 (germline): LGHNA, YNFKEQ.

The V gene is TRBV13, the J gene TRBJ2-3; 7 positions agree with TRBD2. Trimming cost V 5 bases and J 10 bases; bases outside gene matches: 9. Germline V lookup: CDR1 PRHDT, CDR2 FYEKMQ (reference sequence). The CDR3 contains 13 residues. The CDR3 loop is CASSREDFKAQYF. CDR3 sequence (DNA): TGTGCCAGCAGCCGGGAGGACTTTAAGGCGCAGTATTTT.

The chain recombines TRBV27 with TRBJ2-7; tentative D call: TRBD1 (6 bases). This CDR3 comprises 15 residues. V was trimmed by 8 bases and J by 0 bases, leaving 17 bases between them. The germline CDR1 and CDR2 sequences are MNHEY and SMNVEV (reference sequence). The CDR3 protein is CASRLQGSSSYEQYF. CDR3 in DNA: TGTGCCAGCCGTCTACAGGGCTCCAGCTCCTACGAGCAGTACTTC.

This chain joins TRBV7-9 and TRBJ1-2; D is ambiguous. Germline V gene data show CDR1 as SEHNR and CDR2 as FQNEAQ (reference sequence). The CDR3 totals 12 residues. Trimming pared 0 bases from V and 4 bases from J, leaving 3 bases between. The CDR3 region is CASSLALYGYTF. Written as DNA, the CDR3 is TGTGCCAGCAGCTTAGCTCTCTATGGCTACACCTTC.

The chain joins TRBV4-2 to TRBJ2-3; TRBD2 matches 9 bases. Germline V gives CDR1 LGHNA, CDR2 YNFKEQ. V dropped 0 bases and J dropped 2; count of bases not matched to a gene: 6. This CDR3 is 17 amino acids long. This chain's CDR3 is CASSQDVSGGFTDTQYF. The DNA for the CDR3 is TGTGCCAGCAGCCAAGACGTTAGCGGGGGATTCACAGATACGCAGTATTTT.

As to this clone: This same CDR3 is encoded by further DNA sequences in the sample. The rearrangement uses TRBV12-3 or TRBV12-4 and TRBJ1-1; D not resolved. Trimming pared 3 bases from V and 0 bases from J, leaving 5 bases between. The CDR3 covers 13 residues. The CDR3 spells CASSFGLNTEAFF. The CDR3 nucleotides read TGTGCCAGCAGTTTTGGCCTGAACACTGAAGCTTTCTTT.

The chain combines TRBV11-2 with TRBJ2-2; D is possibly TRBD2 (5 bases). This CDR3 is 16 amino acids long. V shed 5 bases and J shed 2 bases, with 15 bases lying between them. From germline, CDR1 is SGHAT and CDR2 FQNNGV. CDR3 region: CASSPGAAPNTGELFF. CDR3 DNA sequence: TGTGCCAGCAGCCCTGGAGCGGCTCCCAACACCGGGGAGCTGTTTTTT.

The chain carries TRBV21-1 and TRBJ2-5; no check of the table's D call, TRBD2, against the DNA was made. TRBV21-1 is a pseudogene segment. The CDR3 runs to 17 residues. The CDR3 nucleotides are TGTGCCAGCCCTGAGGTGGAGCGGGGGGGCCTTGGAGAGACCCAGTACTTC. It specifies CASPEVERGGLGETQYF.

The chain joins TRBV4-2 to TRBJ1-2; TRBD1 agrees at 9 bases. This CDR3 is 17 amino acids long. The V gene end was trimmed by 0 bases and the J gene end by 1 base; junction bases not matched to a gene: 6. Looked up from germline, CDR1 is LGHNA and CDR2 is YNFKEQ. For the CDR3, the DNA is TGTGCCAGCAGCCAAGATCATTGGGACAGGGATAACTATGGCTACACCTTC. Translating it yields CASSQDHWDRDNYGYTF.

This clone appeared a single time. The chain has TRBV11-2 and TRBJ1-6; 7 bases fit TRBD1. The CDR3 loop spans 16 amino acids. Per germline, CDR1 SGHAT and CDR2 FQNNGV. The V gene end was trimmed by 1 base and the J gene end by 8 bases; junction bases not matched to a gene: 8. The CDR3 protein is CASSLVWGQTDSPLHF. CDR3 DNA sequence: TGTGCCAGCAGCTTAGTTTGGGGACAGACAGATTCACCCCTCCACTTT.

V is TRBV5-1 and J is TRBJ2-5, with D perhaps TRBD2 (5 bases). Deletions cut 0 bases from V and 7 bases from J, with 13 bases between. Germline CDR1 and CDR2: SGHRS and YFSETQ. The CDR3 sequence is 14 residues long. CDR3 region: CASSLETSEGTQYF. The CDR3 DNA reads TGCGCCAGCAGCTTGGAGACATCCGAGGGGACCCAGTACTTC.

V is TRBV5-1 and J is TRBJ2-2, with TRBD2 identical over 15 bases. Trimming removed 4 bases from V and 4 bases from J; junction bases left unmatched: 5. Germline V CDR1 and CDR2: SGHRS, YFSETQ. The length of the CDR3 is 17 residues. The CDR3 region has the DNA TGCGCCAGCAGCAGGACTAGCGGGGGGGCCTCCACCGGGGAGCTGTTTTTT. Translated, it gives CASSRTSGGASTGELFF.